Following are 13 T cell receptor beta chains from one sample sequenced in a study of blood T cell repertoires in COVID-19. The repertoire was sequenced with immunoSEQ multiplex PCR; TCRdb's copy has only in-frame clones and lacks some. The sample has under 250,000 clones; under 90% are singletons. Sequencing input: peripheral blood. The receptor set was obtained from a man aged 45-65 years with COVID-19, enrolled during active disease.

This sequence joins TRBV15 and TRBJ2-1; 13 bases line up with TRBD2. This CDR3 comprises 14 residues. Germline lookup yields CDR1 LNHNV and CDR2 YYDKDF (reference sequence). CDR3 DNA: TGTGCAACTAGCGGGGGGGCCGCTCAAAATGAGCAGTTCTTC. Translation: CATSGGAAQNEQFF.

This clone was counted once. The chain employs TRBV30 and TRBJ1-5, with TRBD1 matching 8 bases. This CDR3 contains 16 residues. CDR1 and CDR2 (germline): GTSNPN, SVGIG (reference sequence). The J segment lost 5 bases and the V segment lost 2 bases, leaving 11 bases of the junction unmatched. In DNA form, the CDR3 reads TGTGCCTGGAGTACCGGGGGGCAGGGGGCTTATCAGCCCCAGCATTTT. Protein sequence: CAWSTGGQGAYQPQHF.

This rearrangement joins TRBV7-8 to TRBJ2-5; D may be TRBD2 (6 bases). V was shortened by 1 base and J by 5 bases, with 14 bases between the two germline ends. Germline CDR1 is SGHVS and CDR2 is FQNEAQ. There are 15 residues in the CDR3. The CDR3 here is CASSLGSSAGETQYF. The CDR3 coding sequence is TGTGCCAGCAGCTTAGGCTCCTCGGCGGGGGAGACCCAGTACTTC.

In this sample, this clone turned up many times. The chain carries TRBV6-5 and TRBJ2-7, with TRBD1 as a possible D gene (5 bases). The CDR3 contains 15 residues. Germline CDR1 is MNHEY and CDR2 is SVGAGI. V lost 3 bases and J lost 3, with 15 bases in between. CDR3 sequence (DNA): TGTGCCAGCAGTTATAGAAGGGGCGGCCACTACGAGCAGTACTTC. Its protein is CASSYRRGGHYEQYF.

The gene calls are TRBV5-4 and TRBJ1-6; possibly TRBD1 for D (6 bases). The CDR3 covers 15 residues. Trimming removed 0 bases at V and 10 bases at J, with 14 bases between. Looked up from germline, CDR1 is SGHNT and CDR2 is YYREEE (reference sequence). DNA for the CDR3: TGTGCCAGCAGCTTGGCCGGGCAGGGGAGATCACCCCTCCACTTT. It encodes CASSLAGQGRSPLHF.

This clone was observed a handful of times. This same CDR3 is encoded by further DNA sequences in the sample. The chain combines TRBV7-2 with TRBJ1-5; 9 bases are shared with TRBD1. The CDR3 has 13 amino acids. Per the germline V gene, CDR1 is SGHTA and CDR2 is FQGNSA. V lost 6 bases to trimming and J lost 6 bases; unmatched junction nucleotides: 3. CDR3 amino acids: CASSWTGVQPQHF. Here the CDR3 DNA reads TGTGCCAGCAGTTGGACAGGGGTTCAGCCCCAGCATTTT.

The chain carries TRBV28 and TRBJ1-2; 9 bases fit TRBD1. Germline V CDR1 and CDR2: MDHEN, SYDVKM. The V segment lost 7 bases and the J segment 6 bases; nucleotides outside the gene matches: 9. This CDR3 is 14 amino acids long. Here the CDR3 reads CASTTGTGKDGYTF. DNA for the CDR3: TGTGCCAGCACCACTGGGACAGGGAAGGATGGCTACACCTTC.

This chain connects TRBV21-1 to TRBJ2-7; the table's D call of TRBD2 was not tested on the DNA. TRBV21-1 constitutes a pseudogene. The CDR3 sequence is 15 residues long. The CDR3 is CASSKARRPSYEQYF. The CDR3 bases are TGTGCCAGCAGCAAAGCGCGGCGGCCCTCCTACGAGCAGTACTTC.

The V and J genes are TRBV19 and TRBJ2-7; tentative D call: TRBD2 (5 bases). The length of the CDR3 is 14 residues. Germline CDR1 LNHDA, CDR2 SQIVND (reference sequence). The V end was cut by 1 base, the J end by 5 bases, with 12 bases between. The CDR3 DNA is TGTGCCAGTAGTATAGGGTCGGGGTCCAACGAGCAGTACTTC. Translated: CASSIGSGSNEQYF.

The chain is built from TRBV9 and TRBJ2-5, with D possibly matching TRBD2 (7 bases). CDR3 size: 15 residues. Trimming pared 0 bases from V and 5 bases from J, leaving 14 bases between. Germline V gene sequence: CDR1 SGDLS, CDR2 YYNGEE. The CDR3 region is CASSVVGGPGETQYF. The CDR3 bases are TGTGCCAGCAGCGTAGTGGGGGGGCCGGGCGAGACCCAGTACTTC.

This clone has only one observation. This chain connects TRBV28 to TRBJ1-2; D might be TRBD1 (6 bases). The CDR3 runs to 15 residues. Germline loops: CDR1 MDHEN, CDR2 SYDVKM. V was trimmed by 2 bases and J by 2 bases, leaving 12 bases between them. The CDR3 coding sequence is TGTGCCAGCAGTTTAGTCCAGGGGAACAACTATGGCTACACCTTC. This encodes CASSLVQGNNYGYTF.

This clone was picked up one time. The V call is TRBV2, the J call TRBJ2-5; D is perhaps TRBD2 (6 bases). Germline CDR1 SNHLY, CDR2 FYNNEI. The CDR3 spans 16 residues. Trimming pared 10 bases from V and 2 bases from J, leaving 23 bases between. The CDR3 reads CATTSNSRETQETQYF. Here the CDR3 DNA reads TGTGCCACTACCTCTAATTCGCGGGAAACACAAGAGACCCAGTACTTC.

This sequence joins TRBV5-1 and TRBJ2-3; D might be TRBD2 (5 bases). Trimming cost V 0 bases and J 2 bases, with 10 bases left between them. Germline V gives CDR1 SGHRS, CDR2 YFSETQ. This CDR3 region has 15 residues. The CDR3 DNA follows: TGCGCCAGCAGCTTGGGGGGAGCTTACACAGATACGCAGTATTTT. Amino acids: CASSLGGAYTDTQYF.